This T cell receptor (beta chain) was obtained from a study of blood T cell repertoires in COVID-19. Study-level information: Spain, Italy and the United States supplied samples that represented acute and convalescent COVID-19. Sources were T cells, B-cell-depleted T cells, or PBMCs; the material itself was cDNA or gDNA.

Per the original data handling: The assay estimated nucleated cells by amplifying reference gene primers. TCRdb's copy holds only in-frame clones and misses some; the assay was immunoSEQ multiplex PCR. That table is the source of V, J and clone size, and D and trimming were worked out from the DNA. The sample consists of over 200,000 clones, roughly nine tenths of them appearing once. CDR1 and CDR2 from the germline V gene are SGHTA and FQGNSA. This CDR3 region has 16 residues. The V gene end was trimmed by 1 base and the J gene end by 4 bases; junction bases not matched to a gene: 7. This TCR derives from a man in his fifties or sixties who had recovered from COVID-19. The gene calls are TRBV7-2 and TRBJ1-1, with 9 bases fitting TRBD1. The sequencing input was peripheral blood. CDR3 coding DNA: TGTGCCAGCAGCTTAGTGACAGGGGGAGAAGGCACTGAAGCTTTCTTT. This sequence encodes CASSLVTGGEGTEAFF.